These 13 T cell receptor beta chains came from one sample sequenced in a study of T cell repertoires in cytomegalovirus infection. A single record per CDR3 protein comes from TCRdb applying MiXCR to the reads. This sample has 250,000 to 300,000 distinct CDR3 sequences; 25% occur once, and the top ten carry about 15%. The sequencing sample was made of PBMCs. Source of these receptors: a human donor in good health (CMV status not recorded). Some clones in this sample may be carry-over from other donors' samples.

This clonotype was picked up a small number of times. J is TRBJ2-7 and V is TRBV27; D gene uncertain. The CDR3 totals 13 residues. The V gene's germline CDR1 is MNHEY and CDR2 SMNVEV (reference sequence). V was pared by 5 bases and J by 0 bases, with 8 bases between. The CDR3 is CASSRWGSYEQYF. CDR3 DNA: TGTGCCAGCAGTAGATGGGGCTCCTACGAGCAGTACTTC.

This clonotype was observed at least ten times. The chain joins TRBV28 to TRBJ2-2; TRBD2 matches 8 bases. The CDR3 loop spans 15 amino acids. Looked up from germline, CDR1 is MDHEN and CDR2 is SYDVKM. V was pared by 6 bases and J by 0 bases, with 3 bases of the junction left unmatched. CDR3 sequence: CASSLAGSNTGELFF. The DNA of the CDR3 is TGTGCCAGCAGCTTAGCGGGATCGAACACCGGGGAGCTGTTTTTT.

The chain uses TRBV27 and TRBJ2-7; 8 bases are a match to TRBD1. This CDR3 has 15 amino acids. V was pared by 5 bases and J by 6 bases, with 12 bases of the junction left unmatched. Looked up from germline, CDR1 is MNHEY and CDR2 is SMNVEV (reference sequence). CDR3 nucleotides: TGTGCCAGCAGTACGACAAACAGGGGGAGCGGCGAGCAGTACTTC. It yields the protein CASSTTNRGSGEQYF.

The chain employs TRBV2 and TRBJ2-7; D gene unclear. Trimming pared 6 bases from V and 3 bases from J, leaving 9 bases between. This CDR3 is 12 amino acids long. The germline gives CDR1 SNHLY, CDR2 FYNNEI. The CDR3 region has the DNA TGTGCCAGCAGGAGCAGATACTACGAGCAGTACGTC. Residues: CASRSRYYEQYV.

V is TRBV12-3 or TRBV12-4 and J is TRBJ1-4; D not resolved. This CDR3 contains 14 residues. Deletions cut 1 base from V and 4 bases from J, with 7 bases between. CDR3: CASSLGRLNEKLFF. The CDR3, as DNA: TGTGCCAGCAGTTTAGGACGGCTTAATGAAAAACTGTTTTTT.

This rearrangement joins TRBV19 to TRBJ1-1; no clear D. Germline assignment: CDR1 LNHDA and CDR2 SQIVND (reference sequence). Trimming shortened V by 2 bases and J by 1 base, and 11 bases separated the two germline ends. CDR3 length: 15 residues. The CDR3 loop reads CASSILGRRNTEAFF. The CDR3 DNA reads as TGTGCCAGTAGTATATTGGGAAGACGGAACACTGAAGCTTTCTTT.

Written as DNA, the CDR3 is TGTGCCATCAGTGACAGGGTGCGGGAGCAGTACTTC. Translating it yields CAISDRVREQYF. The chain has TRBV10-3 and TRBJ2-7, with TRBD1 as a possible D gene (5 bases). Germline V gene lookup returns CDR1 ENHRY and CDR2 SYGVKD. V gave up 3 bases and J gave up 7 bases, with 10 bases separating them. The CDR3 is 12 residues long.

This clonotype was detected only a few times. The CDR3 nucleotides read TGCGCCAGCAGCTTGGGGGACAGCCCTTGGAAACTGTTTTTT. This translates into CASSLGDSPWKLFF. The chain couples TRBV5-1 to TRBJ1-4, with TRBD1 identical over 7 bases. This CDR3 has 14 residues. Germline CDR1 and CDR2: SGHRS and YFSETQ. Trimming removed 0 bases from V and 11 bases from J; junction bases left unmatched: 7.

This clonotype came up a few times. The chain uses TRBV28 and TRBJ1-2; D gene ambiguous. Trimming shortened V by 4 bases and J by 3 bases, and 21 bases separated the two germline ends. The CDR3 has 17 amino acids. Germline-derived CDR1 and CDR2 are MDHEN and SYDVKM. CDR3 coding DNA: TGTGCCAGCAGTTCCTCGGGGAAAGGGCCTTCGGACTATGGCTACACCTTC. It is translated as CASSSSGKGPSDYGYTF.

The CDR3 region has the DNA TGTGCCAGCAGCGCCCCGGGACTCCACAGCAATGAGCAGTTCTTC. Translating gives CASSAPGLHSNEQFF. J is TRBJ2-1 and V is TRBV5-4; the D gene is possibly TRBD2 (6 bases). The CDR3 length is 15 residues. Per the germline V gene, CDR1 is SGHNT and CDR2 is YYREEE (reference sequence). Trimming shortened V by 4 bases and J by 6 bases, and 17 bases separated the two germline ends.

This clonotype was counted a few times. This chain connects TRBV29-1 to TRBJ2-2, with 10 bases matching TRBD2. Germline values: CDR1 SQVTM, CDR2 ANQGSEA. The CDR3 is 16 residues long. J lost 1 base, V lost 7 bases, and 9 bases had no gene match. The CDR3 protein is CSAEDLAGVNTGELFF. DNA for the CDR3: TGCAGCGCCGAGGATCTAGCGGGGGTGAACACCGGGGAGCTGTTTTTT.

The chain uses TRBV2 and TRBJ2-2; tentatively, D is TRBD2 (5 bases). Germline CDR1 reads SNHLY; CDR2 reads FYNNEI. This CDR3 contains 16 residues. V dropped 2 bases and J dropped 7 bases, with 17 bases sitting between them. DNA for the CDR3: TGTGCCAGCAGTGAAATCCCCCCTGGGAGCGGCGGGGAGCTGTTTTTT. It codes for CASSEIPPGSGGELFF.

CDR3 sequence: CSVQEAPGNEKLFF. In DNA, the CDR3 is TGCAGCGTCCAGGAAGCTCCGGGTAATGAAAAACTGTTTTTT. The gene calls are TRBV29-1 and TRBJ1-4, with D uncertain. CDR3 length: 14 residues. Trimming removed 6 bases at V and 4 bases at J, with 15 bases between. The germline V gene has CDR1 SQVTM and CDR2 ANQGSEA. Full variable domain (remainder filled in from reference TRBV29-1 and TRBJ1-4): SAVISQKPSRDICQRGTSLTIQCQVDSQVTMMFWYRQQPGQSLTLIATANQGSEATYESGFVIDKFPISRPNLTFSTLTVSNMSPEDSSIYLCSVQEAPGNEKLFFGSGTQLSVL.